This T cell receptor beta chain was captured by sequencing in a study of chemoradiotherapy in HPV16-positive cancers. Some clones are missing from TCRdb's copy, which holds only in-frame ones; the method was immunoSEQ multiplex PCR. The sample has about 880 clones, roughly 90% seen once. The germline V gene encodes CDR1 MRHNA and CDR2 SNTAGT. The length of the CDR3 is 13 residues. Trimming pared 6 bases from V and 1 base from J, leaving 9 bases between. The TCR originated in a human donor with HPV-associated anogenital cancer. The sequencing here drew on tumor tissue, taken from a patient who underwent chemoradiotherapy. This sequence joins TRBV6-4 and TRBJ1-1, with a possible D match to TRBD1 (5 bases). The CDR3 DNA is TGTGCCAGCAGGAGCCAGGGGAACACTGAAGCTTTCTTT. Translating gives CASRSQGNTEAFF.